The source of this TCR beta chain is a study of cytomegalovirus exposure and HLA in healthy donors. Notes on the study in general: Productive rates of about 90% or about 30% were seen for most TCR beta V segments in an earlier analysis.

V lost 5 bases to trimming and J lost 0 bases, with 8 bases between them. This CDR3 is 14 amino acids long. CDR1 is SGHVS, CDR2 FQNEAQ, per germline. As regards this clone: Its antigen remains unidentified.

Researchers ran the PCR with 60 Vbeta and 13 Jbeta primers. Original data processing: In a later analysis, tens of millions of unique TCR beta chains included roughly 11 million shared by two or more donors. Profiled with immunoSEQ multiplex PCR; TCRdb holds only in-frame clones, not every one. Clone size and V and J calls were adopted from that table, with D and trimming inferred from the DNA. There are 120,000 to 150,000 clones in the sample; 82% occur only once, and around 2.4% lies in the top ten. Sequencing was done on a sample of PBMCs. The sequence came from a male donor in good health and CMV-seronegative. The chain couples TRBV7-8 to TRBJ1-3, with no clear D. The CDR3 nucleotides are TGTGCCAGCAGCCCTCTAGCCTCTGGAAACACCATATATTTT. It translates to CASSPLASGNTIYF.